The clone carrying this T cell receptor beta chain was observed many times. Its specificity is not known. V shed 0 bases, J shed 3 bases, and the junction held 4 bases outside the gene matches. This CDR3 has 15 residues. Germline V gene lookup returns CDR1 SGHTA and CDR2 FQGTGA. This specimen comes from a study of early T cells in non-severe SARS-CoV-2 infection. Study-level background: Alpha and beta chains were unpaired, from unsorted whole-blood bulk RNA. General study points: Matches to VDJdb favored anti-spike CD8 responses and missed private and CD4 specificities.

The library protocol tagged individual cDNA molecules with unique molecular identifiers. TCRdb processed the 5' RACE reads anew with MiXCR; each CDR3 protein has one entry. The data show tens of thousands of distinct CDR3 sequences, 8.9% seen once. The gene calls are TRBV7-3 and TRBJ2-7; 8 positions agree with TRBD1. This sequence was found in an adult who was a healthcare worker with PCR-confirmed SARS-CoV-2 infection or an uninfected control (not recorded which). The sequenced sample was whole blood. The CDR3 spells CASSLTGQENYEQYF. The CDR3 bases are TGTGCCAGCAGCTTAACGGGACAGGAGAACTACGAGCAGTACTTC.